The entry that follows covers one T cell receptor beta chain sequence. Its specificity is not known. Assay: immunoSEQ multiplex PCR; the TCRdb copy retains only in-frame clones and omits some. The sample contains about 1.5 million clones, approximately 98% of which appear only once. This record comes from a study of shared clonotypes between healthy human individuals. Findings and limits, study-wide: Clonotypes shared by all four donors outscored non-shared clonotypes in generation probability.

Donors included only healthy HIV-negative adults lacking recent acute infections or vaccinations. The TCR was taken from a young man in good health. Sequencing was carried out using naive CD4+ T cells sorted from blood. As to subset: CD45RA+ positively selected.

CDR3 loop: CASSYPRGNTEAFF. The CDR3 DNA follows: TGTGCCAGCAGTTACCCTAGGGGGAACACTGAAGCTTTCTTT. The chain employs TRBV6-6 and TRBJ1-1, with a possible D match to TRBD1 (5 bases). V lost 2 bases, J lost 1 base, and 8 bases lay in between. The germline CDR1 and CDR2 sequences are MNHNY and SVGAGI (reference sequence). The CDR3 is made up of 14 amino acids.